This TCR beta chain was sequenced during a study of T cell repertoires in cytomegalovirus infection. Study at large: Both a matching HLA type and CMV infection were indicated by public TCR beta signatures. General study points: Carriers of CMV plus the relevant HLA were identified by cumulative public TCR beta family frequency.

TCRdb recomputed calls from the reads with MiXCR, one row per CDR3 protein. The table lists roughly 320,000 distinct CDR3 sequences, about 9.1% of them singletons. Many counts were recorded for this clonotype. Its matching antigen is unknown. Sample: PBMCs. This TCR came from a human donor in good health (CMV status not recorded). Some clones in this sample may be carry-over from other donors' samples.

Here the CDR3 DNA reads TGTGCCAGCAGGCCCGATTCCGGAGTGGGCACAGATACGCAGTATTTT. Its protein product is CASRPDSGVGTDTQYF. The chain couples TRBV27 to TRBJ2-3; D remains unclear. The CDR3 consists of 16 residues. Per the germline V gene, CDR1 is MNHEY and CDR2 is SMNVEV (reference sequence). V shed 6 bases and J shed 1 base, with 17 bases lying between them.